In this sample, the clone carrying this TCR beta chain turned up many times. The antigen is not known. A library of TCRbeta sequences, prepared with unique molecular identifiers, was generated. Each CDR3 protein is one row after TCRdb ran MiXCR on the PCR reads. The table has about 170,000 distinct CDR3 sequences, roughly 10% seen once. This entry belongs to a study of T-cell reconstitution after alpha-beta-depleted transplantation in children. Notes on the study in general: For some patients, TCRbeta diversity was high at day 60 because of recipient T cells and thymic progenitors that survived. Fresh T-cell production supplied most of the T-cell counts and diversity seen one year after transplant. Alpha-beta T cells about two months after transplant reportedly derived from several hundred expanded graft clones.

Germline V gene sequence: CDR1 SGHTA, CDR2 FQGNSA. This CDR3 spans 12 amino acids. Trimming pared 2 bases from V and 6 bases from J, leaving 5 bases between. This chain uses TRBV7-2 with TRBJ2-4, with D unclear. The clonotype was recovered from a boy aged 2 to 9 with acute myeloid leukemia, due to receive a stem cell transplant. Specimen: PBMCs, collected before TCRalphabeta/CD19-depleted stem cell transplant. The CDR3 nucleotides are TGTGCCAGCAGCTTATACGTAAACATTCAGTACTTC. Its translation is CASSLYVNIQYF.